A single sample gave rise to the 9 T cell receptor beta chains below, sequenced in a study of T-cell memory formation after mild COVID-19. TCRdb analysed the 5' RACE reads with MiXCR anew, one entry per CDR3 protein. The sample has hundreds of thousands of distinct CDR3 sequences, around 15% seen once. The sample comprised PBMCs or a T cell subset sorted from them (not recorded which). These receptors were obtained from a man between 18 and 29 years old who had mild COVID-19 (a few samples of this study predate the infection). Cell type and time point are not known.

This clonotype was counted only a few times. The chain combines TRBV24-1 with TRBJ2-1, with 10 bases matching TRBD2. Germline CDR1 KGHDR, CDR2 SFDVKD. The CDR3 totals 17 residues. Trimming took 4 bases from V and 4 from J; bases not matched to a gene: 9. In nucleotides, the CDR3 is TGTGCCACCAGTGACGGAGCGGGGGGGGGACAATACAATGAGCAGTTCTTC. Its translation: CATSDGAGGGQYNEQFF.

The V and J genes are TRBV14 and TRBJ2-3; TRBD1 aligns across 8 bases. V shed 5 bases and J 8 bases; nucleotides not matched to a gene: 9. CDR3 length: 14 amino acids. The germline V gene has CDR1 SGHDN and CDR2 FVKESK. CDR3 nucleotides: TGTGCCAGCAGCTCGGGACAGGCTCAGGTTACGCAGTATTTT. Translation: CASSSGQAQVTQYF.

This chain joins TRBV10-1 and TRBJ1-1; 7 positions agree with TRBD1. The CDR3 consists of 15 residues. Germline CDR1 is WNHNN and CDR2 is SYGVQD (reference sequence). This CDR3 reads CAKDRFWEMNTEAFF. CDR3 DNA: TGCGCAAAGGACAGGTTTTGGGAGATGAACACTGAAGCTTTCTTT.

The DNA of the CDR3 is TGCAGTGCTCTAGCGGGGGGGCTTTCCTACGAGCAGTACGTC. It specifies CSALAGGLSYEQYV. This chain links TRBV20-1 with TRBJ2-7, with 12 bases that match TRBD2. V lost 5 bases and J lost 1; bases outside the gene matches: 3. Germline CDR1 reads DFQATT; CDR2 reads SNEGSKA (reference sequence). The CDR3 length is 14 residues.

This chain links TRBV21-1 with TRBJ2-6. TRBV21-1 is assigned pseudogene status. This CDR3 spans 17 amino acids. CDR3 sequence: CASSKVQLSSGANVLTF. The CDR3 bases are TGTGCCAGCAGCAAAGTCCAGCTGAGCTCTGGGGCCAACGTCCTGACTTTC.

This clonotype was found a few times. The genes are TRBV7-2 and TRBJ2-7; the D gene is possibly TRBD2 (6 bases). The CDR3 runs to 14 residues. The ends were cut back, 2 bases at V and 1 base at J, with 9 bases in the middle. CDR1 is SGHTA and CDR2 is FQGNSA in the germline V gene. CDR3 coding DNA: TGTGCCAGCAGCTTACTTGGGGGGTCCTACGAGCAGTACGTC. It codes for CASSLLGGSYEQYV.

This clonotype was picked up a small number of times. For the CDR3, the DNA is TGTGCCAGCAGCCGGCCGCTGGTCGACGAGCAGTACTTC. The encoded protein is CASSRPLVDEQYF. The genes are TRBV12-3 or TRBV12-4 and TRBJ2-7, with D unclear. This CDR3 is 13 amino acids long. With 6 bases removed from V and 5 bases from J, the gap between germline ends came to 14 bases.

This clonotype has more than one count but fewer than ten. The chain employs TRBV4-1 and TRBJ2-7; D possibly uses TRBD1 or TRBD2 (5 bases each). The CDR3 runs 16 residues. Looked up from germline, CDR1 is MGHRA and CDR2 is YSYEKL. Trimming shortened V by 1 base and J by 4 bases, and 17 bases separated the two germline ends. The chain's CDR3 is CASSQAPAGWEYEQYF. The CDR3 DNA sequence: TGCGCCAGCAGCCAAGCTCCGGCAGGGTGGGAGTACGAGCAGTACTTC.

CDR3 region: CASSGTSGPVVNEQFF. The CDR3 nucleotides are TGTGCCAGCTCAGGAACTAGCGGGCCAGTAGTCAATGAGCAGTTCTTC. V is TRBV18 and J is TRBJ2-1; 9 positions match TRBD2. V shed 5 bases, J shed 6 bases, and the junction held 11 bases outside the gene matches. Germline V CDR1 and CDR2: KGHSH, LQKENI. CDR3 length: 16 amino acids. Full variable domain (missing parts from reference TRBV18 and TRBJ2-1): NAGVMQNPRHLVRRRGQEARLRCSPMKGHSHVYWYRQLPEEGLKFMVYLQKENIIDESGMPKERFSAEFPKEGPSILRIQQVVRGDSAAYFCASSGTSGPVVNEQFFGPGTRLTVL.